This T cell receptor beta chain was sequenced during a study of T-cell memory formation after mild COVID-19. A few counts support this clonotype. MiXCR, run by TCRdb on the 5' RACE reads, gives a single entry per CDR3 protein. Seen here are some 450,000 distinct CDR3 sequences, roughly 17% observed once, and the top ten hold 20% to 25%. Sequencing input: PBMCs or a T cell subset sorted from them (not recorded which). The TCR sequence derives from a man in his late teens or twenties who had mild COVID-19 (a few samples of this study predate the infection). Cell type and time point are not known.

The CDR3: CASSLAGEANYGYTF. The CDR3 region has the DNA TGTGCCAGCAGTTTGGCCGGAGAAGCTAACTATGGCTACACCTTC. The chain couples TRBV12-3 or TRBV12-4 to TRBJ1-2; D gene unclear. This CDR3 has 15 amino acids. Trimming shortened V by 3 bases and J by 0 bases, and 11 bases separated the two germline ends.